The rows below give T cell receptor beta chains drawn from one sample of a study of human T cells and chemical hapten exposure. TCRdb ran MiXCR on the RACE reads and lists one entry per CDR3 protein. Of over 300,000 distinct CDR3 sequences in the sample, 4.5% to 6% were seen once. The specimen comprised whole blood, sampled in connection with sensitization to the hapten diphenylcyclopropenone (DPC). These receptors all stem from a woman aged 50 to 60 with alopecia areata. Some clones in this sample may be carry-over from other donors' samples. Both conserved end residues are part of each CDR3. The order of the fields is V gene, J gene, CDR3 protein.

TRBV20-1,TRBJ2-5,CSARDHGKGETQYF
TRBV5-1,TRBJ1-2,CASRGSLSNYGYTF
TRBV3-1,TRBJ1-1,CASSHTPGTEAFF
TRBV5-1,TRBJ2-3,CASSLAGTRTDTQYF
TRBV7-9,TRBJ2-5,CASSPQNEAQYF
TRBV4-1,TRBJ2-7,CASSQVWLAVEVQYF
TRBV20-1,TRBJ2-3,CSASDRGADTQYF
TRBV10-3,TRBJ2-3,CAIRLAGEIADTQYF
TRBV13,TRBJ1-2,CASSQRGLRDYGYTF
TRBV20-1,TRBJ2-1,CSARALAGLSYNEQFF
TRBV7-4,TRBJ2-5,CASTPSGTGRGETQYF
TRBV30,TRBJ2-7,CAWTAPGQYYEQYF
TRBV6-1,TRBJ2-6,CASSTGTGGNGANVLTF
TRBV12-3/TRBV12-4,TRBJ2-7,CASSELILAGGTGNYEQYF
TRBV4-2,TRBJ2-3,CASSQQRVITDTQYF
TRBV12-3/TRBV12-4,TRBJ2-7,CASSFFGWTSDEQYF
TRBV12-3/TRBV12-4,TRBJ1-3,CASSFEGSGNTIYF
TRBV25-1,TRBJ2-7,CASSDYRRGVEQYF
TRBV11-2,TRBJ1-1,CASSSYGQGWSRTEAFF
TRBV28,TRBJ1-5,CASSPLGENQPQHF
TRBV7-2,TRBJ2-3,CASSHRQGGKTDTQYF
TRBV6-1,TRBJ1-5,CASSYDRGRQPQHF
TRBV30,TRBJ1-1,CAWSVTGSTEAFF
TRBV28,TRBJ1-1,CASEGDTNTEAFF
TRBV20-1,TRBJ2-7,CSARATDSVFTYEQYF
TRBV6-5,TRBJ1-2,CASRRNYGYTF
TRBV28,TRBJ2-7,CASKGLAFHEQYF